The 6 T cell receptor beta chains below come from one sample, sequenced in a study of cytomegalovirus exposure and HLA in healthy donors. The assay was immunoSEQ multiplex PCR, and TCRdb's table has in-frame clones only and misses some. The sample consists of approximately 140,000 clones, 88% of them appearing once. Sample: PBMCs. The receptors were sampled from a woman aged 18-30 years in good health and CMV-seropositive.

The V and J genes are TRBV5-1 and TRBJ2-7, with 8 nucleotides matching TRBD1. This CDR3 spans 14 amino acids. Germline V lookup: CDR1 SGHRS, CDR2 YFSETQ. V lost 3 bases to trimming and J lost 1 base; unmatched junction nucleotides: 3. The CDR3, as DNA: TGCGCCAGCAGCTATGGGGACAGGTCCTACGAGCAGTACTTC. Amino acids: CASSYGDRSYEQYF.

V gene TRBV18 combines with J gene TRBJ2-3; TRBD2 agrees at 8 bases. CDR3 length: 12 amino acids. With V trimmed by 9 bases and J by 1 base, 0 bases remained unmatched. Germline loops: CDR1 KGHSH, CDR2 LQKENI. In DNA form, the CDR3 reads TGTGCCAGTAGCGGGGGCACAGATACGCAGTATTTT. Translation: CASSGGTDTQYF.

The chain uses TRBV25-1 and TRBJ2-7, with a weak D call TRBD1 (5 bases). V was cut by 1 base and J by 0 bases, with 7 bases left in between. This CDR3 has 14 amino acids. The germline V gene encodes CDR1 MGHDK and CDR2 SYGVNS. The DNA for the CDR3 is TGTGCCAGCAGTGAATGGGGCTACTCCTACGAGCAGTACTTC. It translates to CASSEWGYSYEQYF.

The CDR3, as DNA: TGTGCCAGCAGCTCATCGACAGGGAGGATTGAGACCCAGTACTTC. Translated, it gives CASSSSTGRIETQYF. The chain carries TRBV7-9 and TRBJ2-5, with D tentatively TRBD1 (7 bases). The CDR3 extends over 15 amino acids. Trimming removed 4 bases at V and 5 bases at J, with 17 bases between. Germline CDR1 SEHNR, CDR2 FQNEAQ (reference sequence). The variable domain in full, with the rest retrieved from reference TRBV7-9 and TRBJ2-5, is DTGVSQNPRHKITKRGQNVTFRCDPISEHNRLYWYRQTLGQGPEFLTYFQNEAQLEKSRLLSDRFSAERPKGSFSTLEIQRTEQGDSAMYLCASSSSTGRIETQYFGPGTRLLVL.

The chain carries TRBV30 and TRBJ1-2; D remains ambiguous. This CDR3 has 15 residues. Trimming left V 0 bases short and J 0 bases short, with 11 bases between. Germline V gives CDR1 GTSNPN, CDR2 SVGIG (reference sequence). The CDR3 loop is CAWSVRRLANYGYTF. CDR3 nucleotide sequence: TGTGCCTGGAGTGTACGACGGCTAGCTAACTATGGCTACACCTTC.

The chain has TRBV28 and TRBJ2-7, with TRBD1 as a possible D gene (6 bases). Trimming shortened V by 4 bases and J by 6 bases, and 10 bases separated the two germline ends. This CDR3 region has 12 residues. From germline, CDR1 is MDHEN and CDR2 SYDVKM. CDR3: CASSSYRVEQYF. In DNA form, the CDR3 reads TGTGCCAGCAGTTCGTACAGGGTCGAGCAGTACTTC.